The 4 T cell receptor beta chains below were found in one sample sequenced in a study of OX40 agonist ivuxolimab in advanced cancers. Sequencing was performed with immunoSEQ multiplex PCR; in TCRdb, only in-frame clones are kept and a portion is missing. Seen here are tens of thousands of clones, roughly 80% observed once, and the top ten hold over 3.5%. This sample comprised CD4+ or CD8+ T cells sorted from blood, obtained in a trial of the OX40 agonist ivuxolimab. The receptors were sampled from an adult with an advanced solid tumor such as melanoma, head and neck, liver or kidney cancer.

The chain employs TRBV11-3 and TRBJ2-1, with D unclear. The V gene lost 0 bases and the J gene lost 6 bases, with 9 bases spanning the gap. The CDR3 length is 14 residues. Germline CDR1 and CDR2: SGHNT and YENEEA. The CDR3 nucleotides read TGTGCCAGCAGCTTAGATCTGATCAGCAATGAGCAGTTCTTC. It yields the protein CASSLDLISNEQFF.

Written as DNA, the CDR3 is TGTGCCATCAGTGAGAACCCAAGCTCCTACAATGAGCAGTTCTTC. Translation: CAISENPSSYNEQFF. V is TRBV10-3 and J is TRBJ2-1; no clear D gene. The germline V gene encodes CDR1 ENHRY and CDR2 SYGVKD. V was clipped by 2 bases and J by 0 bases, with 8 bases between them. This CDR3 contains 15 residues.

J is TRBJ1-2 and V is TRBV6-5, with D possibly being TRBD1 (6 bases). The CDR3 spans 15 residues. V was pared by 6 bases and J by 2 bases, with 16 bases between. CDR1 is MNHEY, CDR2 SVGAGI, per germline. CDR3 nucleotides: TGTGCCAGCAGCCAAAGACAGGTTCTCAACTATGGCTACACCTTC. Protein product: CASSQRQVLNYGYTF.

The genes are TRBV6-4 and TRBJ1-2; D perhaps matches TRBD1 (5 bases). The germline V and J ends were trimmed by 3 bases and 8 bases, with 13 bases remaining between them. This CDR3 is 13 amino acids long. Germline-derived CDR1 and CDR2 are MRHNA and SNTAGT. CDR3 loop: CASSEYAGKGYTF. The CDR3 DNA sequence: TGTGCCAGCAGTGAATACGCAGGGAAAGGCTACACCTTC.